The entry that follows covers one T cell receptor beta chain sequence. This record belongs to a study of shared clonotypes between healthy human individuals. The protocol was immunoSEQ multiplex PCR, while the TCRdb copy is restricted to in-frame clones and leaves out a portion. The sample consists of roughly 2.1 million clones, roughly 91% of them appearing once. Naive CD8 cells lacked CD45RO, underwent positive selection for CCR7 and left out terminally differentiated effector memory CD45RA+ cells. This TCR derives from a man in his late teens or twenties in good health. Some clones in this sample may be carry-over from other donors' samples. The sequenced material came from naive CD8+ T cells from PBMCs.

As DNA, the CDR3 is TGTGCCAGCAGTTTTAAACCCGGGCTAGCGGTCCCCTACGAGCAGTACTTC. Translated: CASSFKPGLAVPYEQYF. The chain carries TRBV27 and TRBJ2-7; 7 bases map to TRBD2. The CDR3 has 17 residues. V gave up 3 bases and J gave up 2 bases; unmatched junction bases: 13. Per the germline V gene, CDR1 is MNHEY and CDR2 is SMNVEV (reference sequence).